These T cell receptor beta chains were read from a single sample in a study of blood T cell repertoires in COVID-19. This table comes from immunoSEQ multiplex PCR, and its TCRdb copy is limited to in-frame clones, with some not included. Among some 350,000 clones listed, around nine tenths were seen once. The sequencing sample was made of peripheral blood. The receptors were sampled from a woman between 65 and 79 years old with COVID-19, enrolled during active disease. The CDR3 runs from the conserved cysteine through the conserved F or W. A D gene is named only where the DNA matches it firmly. Rows give clone size only sometimes, using once, few, many, or a class for an expanded clone.

clone_size: -
d_call: -
v_call: TRBV7-2
j_call: TRBJ2-5
cdr3_aa: CASSQDSIKSQETQYF
cdr3_nt: TGTGCCAGCAGCCAGGACAGCATTAAATCCCAAGAGACCCAGTACTTC

clone_size: -
d_call: -
v_call: TRBV6-5
j_call: TRBJ1-3
cdr3_aa: CASTDTVSGNTIYF
cdr3_nt: TGTGCCAGCACAGACACAGTCTCTGGAAACACCATATATTTT

clone_size: -
d_call: TRBD2
v_call: TRBV7-3
j_call: TRBJ2-1
cdr3_aa: CASSPSGTSTHNEQFF
cdr3_nt: TGTGCCAGCAGCCCGTCCGGGACTAGCACCCACAATGAGCAGTTCTTC

clone_size: few
d_call: -
v_call: TRBV11-2
j_call: TRBJ1-5
cdr3_aa: CASSSILEKNQPQHF
cdr3_nt: TGTGCCAGCAGCTCTATTTTGGAGAAAAATCAGCCCCAGCATTTT

clone_size: -
d_call: -
v_call: TRBV15
j_call: TRBJ1-2
cdr3_aa: CATWTSQGPANYGYTF
cdr3_nt: TGTGCCACCTGGACCTCGCAGGGTCCCGCCAACTATGGCTACACCTTC

clone_size: -
d_call: -
v_call: TRBV18
j_call: TRBJ2-3
cdr3_aa: CASSSLGASPTDTQYF
cdr3_nt: TGTGCCAGCTCGTCCCTGGGGGCTTCCCCCACAGATACGCAGTATTTT

clone_size: -
d_call: -
v_call: TRBV3-1/TRBV3-2
j_call: TRBJ1-5
cdr3_aa: CASSQARGGQPQHF
cdr3_nt: TGTGCCAGCAGCCAAGCGAGGGGAGGGCAGCCCCAGCATTTT

clone_size: -
d_call: TRBD1
v_call: TRBV6-5
j_call: TRBJ1-2
cdr3_aa: CASTWTGGYGYTF
cdr3_nt: TGTGCCAGCACTTGGACAGGGGGCTATGGCTACACCTTC

clone_size: -
d_call: -
v_call: TRBV6-5
j_call: TRBJ1-6
cdr3_aa: CASRPPDEGSPLHF
cdr3_nt: TGTGCCAGCAGACCCCCAGATGAGGGTTCACCCCTCCACTTT

clone_size: -
d_call: -
v_call: TRBV4-3
j_call: TRBJ2-3
cdr3_aa: CASSQGGLGNTQYF
cdr3_nt: TGCGCCAGCAGCCAAGGGGGACTCGGGAATACGCAGTATTTT

clone_size: once
d_call: TRBD1
v_call: TRBV5-8
j_call: TRBJ1-2
cdr3_aa: CASSLGQGVIYGYTF
cdr3_nt: TGTGCCAGCAGCTTGGGACAGGGGGTCATCTATGGCTACACCTTC

clone_size: -
d_call: -
v_call: TRBV30
j_call: TRBJ1-1
cdr3_aa: CAWGGSGTEAFF
cdr3_nt: TGTGCCTGGGGAGGGTCGGGGACTGAAGCTTTCTTT

clone_size: -
d_call: TRBD1
v_call: TRBV27
j_call: TRBJ1-1
cdr3_aa: CASNLGQGTEAFF
cdr3_nt: TGTGCCAGCAATCTGGGACAGGGGACTGAAGCTTTCTTT

clone_size: once
d_call: -
v_call: TRBV6-6
j_call: TRBJ1-2
cdr3_aa: CASSYAGSPAGYTF
cdr3_nt: TGTGCCAGCAGTTACGCGGGATCGCCGGCTGGCTACACCTTC

clone_size: once
d_call: -
v_call: TRBV27
j_call: TRBJ1-2
cdr3_aa: CASSPFWTDNYGYTF
cdr3_nt: TGTGCCAGCAGCCCTTTTTGGACTGATAACTATGGCTACACCTTC

clone_size: -
d_call: TRBD2
v_call: TRBV24-1
j_call: TRBJ2-5
cdr3_aa: CATSDIAGGPETQYF
cdr3_nt: TGTGCCACCAGTGATATAGCGGGGGGCCCGGAGACCCAGTACTTC

clone_size: once
d_call: TRBD2
v_call: TRBV5-1
j_call: TRBJ2-1
cdr3_aa: CASSREAGGILYNEQFF
cdr3_nt: TGCGCCAGCAGCCGTGAGGCCGGGGGGATTCTTTACAATGAGCAGTTCTTC

clone_size: -
d_call: TRBD2
v_call: TRBV3-1/TRBV3-2
j_call: TRBJ2-7
cdr3_aa: CASSLSGGADEQYF
cdr3_nt: TGTGCCAGCAGCCTGAGCGGGGGGGCCGACGAGCAGTACTTC

clone_size: once
d_call: TRBD1
v_call: TRBV29-1
j_call: TRBJ1-2
cdr3_aa: CSVTGDHGYTF
cdr3_nt: TGCAGCGTAACAGGGGATCATGGCTACACCTTC

clone_size: -
d_call: -
v_call: TRBV12-3/TRBV12-4
j_call: TRBJ1-1
cdr3_aa: CASRWGQGEAFF
cdr3_nt: TGTGCCAGTAGATGGGGGCAGGGTGAAGCTTTCTTT

clone_size: -
d_call: TRBD1
v_call: TRBV2
j_call: TRBJ2-5
cdr3_aa: CASRDRGETQYF
cdr3_nt: TGTGCCAGCAGAGACAGGGGTGAGACCCAGTACTTC

clone_size: -
d_call: -
v_call: TRBV7-9
j_call: TRBJ2-7
cdr3_aa: CASSLYRTSSYEQYF
cdr3_nt: TGTGCCAGCAGCTTATATCGTACTAGCTCCTACGAGCAGTACTTC

clone_size: -
d_call: TRBD1
v_call: TRBV7-7
j_call: TRBJ1-1
cdr3_aa: CASSSDPRGPNTEAFF
cdr3_nt: TGTGCCAGCAGCTCGGACCCCAGGGGGCCGAACACTGAAGCTTTCTTT

clone_size: -
d_call: -
v_call: TRBV5-1
j_call: TRBJ2-2
cdr3_aa: CASSREGAPPGELFF
cdr3_nt: TGCGCCAGCAGCCGGGAGGGGGCCCCCCCAGGGGAGCTGTTTTTT

clone_size: -
d_call: TRBD1
v_call: TRBV19
j_call: TRBJ1-1
cdr3_aa: CASSITGTGTTEAFF
cdr3_nt: TGTGCCAGTAGTATAACCGGGACAGGGACCACTGAAGCTTTCTTT

clone_size: -
d_call: -
v_call: TRBV5-6
j_call: TRBJ2-3
cdr3_aa: CASSLSYTQYF
cdr3_nt: TGTGCCAGCAGCTTGTCATATACGCAGTATTTT

clone_size: -
d_call: -
v_call: TRBV6-5
j_call: TRBJ1-2
cdr3_aa: CASRKGEDNYGYTF
cdr3_nt: TGTGCCAGCAGAAAAGGGGAGGATAACTATGGCTACACCTTC

clone_size: -
d_call: -
v_call: TRBV6-4
j_call: TRBJ2-1
cdr3_aa: CASSATQGPRGNEQFF
cdr3_nt: TGTGCCAGCAGTGCTACACAGGGACCCCGCGGCAATGAGCAGTTCTTC

clone_size: once
d_call: TRBD1
v_call: TRBV5-1
j_call: TRBJ2-2
cdr3_aa: CASSLLNRGEASGELFF
cdr3_nt: TGCGCCAGCAGCTTACTCAACAGGGGTGAAGCCTCCGGGGAGCTGTTTTTT

clone_size: -
d_call: -
v_call: TRBV18
j_call: TRBJ1-1
cdr3_aa: CASSPSLNTEAFF
cdr3_nt: TGTGCCAGCTCACCCTCTCTGAACACTGAAGCTTTCTTT

clone_size: once
d_call: -
v_call: TRBV2
j_call: TRBJ1-1
cdr3_aa: CASSDLLPFGTEAFF
cdr3_nt: TGTGCCAGCAGTGATCTGCTTCCTTTCGGCACTGAAGCTTTCTTT

clone_size: -
d_call: TRBD2
v_call: TRBV29-1
j_call: TRBJ2-3
cdr3_aa: CSVGPLLRGGPRDTQYF
cdr3_nt: TGCAGCGTTGGTCCCCTGTTACGCGGGGGGCCGAGGGATACGCAGTATTTT

clone_size: -
d_call: -
v_call: TRBV5-1
j_call: TRBJ2-2
cdr3_aa: CASSLAVSGELFF
cdr3_nt: TGCGCCAGCAGCTTGGCCGTCTCCGGGGAGCTGTTTTTT

clone_size: -
d_call: -
v_call: TRBV19
j_call: TRBJ1-2
cdr3_aa: CASNRDNYYGYTF
cdr3_nt: TGTGCCAGTAACAGGGACAACTACTATGGCTACACCTTC

clone_size: -
d_call: TRBD1
v_call: TRBV18
j_call: TRBJ1-2
cdr3_aa: CASSPSGWTGDYGYTF
cdr3_nt: TGTGCCAGCTCACCAAGCGGCTGGACAGGGGACTATGGCTACACCTTC

clone_size: -
d_call: TRBD1
v_call: TRBV19
j_call: TRBJ1-5
cdr3_aa: CASSIRDRVNQPQHF
cdr3_nt: TGTGCCAGTAGTATTAGGGACAGGGTCAATCAGCCCCAGCATTTT

clone_size: -
d_call: -
v_call: TRBV5-1
j_call: TRBJ2-3
cdr3_aa: CASSSLGPDDTQYF
cdr3_nt: TGCGCCAGCAGCTCCCTGGGGCCCGACGATACGCAGTATTTT

clone_size: -
d_call: TRBD2
v_call: TRBV20-1
j_call: TRBJ2-1
cdr3_aa: CSASKGGGVHNEQFF
cdr3_nt: TGCAGTGCTAGTAAGGGCGGGGGGGTTCACAATGAGCAGTTCTTC

clone_size: -
d_call: TRBD1
v_call: TRBV5-4
j_call: TRBJ1-4
cdr3_aa: CASSVGQGAGVTNEKLFF
cdr3_nt: TGTGCCAGCAGCGTGGGACAGGGGGCTGGGGTAACTAATGAAAAACTGTTTTTT

clone_size: -
d_call: -
v_call: TRBV6-5
j_call: TRBJ1-6
cdr3_aa: CAGSGGGIYNSPLHF
cdr3_nt: TGTGCCGGATCTGGAGGAGGGATCTATAATTCACCCCTCCACTTT

clone_size: -
d_call: TRBD1
v_call: TRBV6-5
j_call: TRBJ1-1
cdr3_aa: CASSWDRGGSTEAFF
cdr3_nt: TGTGCCAGCAGCTGGGACAGGGGCGGGAGCACTGAAGCTTTCTTT

clone_size: -
d_call: -
v_call: TRBV5-6
j_call: TRBJ2-7
cdr3_aa: CASSLLAGIYEQYF
cdr3_nt: TGTGCCAGCAGCTTGTTGGCAGGGATCTACGAGCAGTACTTC

clone_size: -
d_call: TRBD1
v_call: TRBV18
j_call: TRBJ2-7
cdr3_aa: CASSPIQGMEEQYF
cdr3_nt: TGTGCCAGCTCACCAATACAGGGGATGGAAGAGCAGTACTTC

clone_size: -
d_call: -
v_call: TRBV29-1
j_call: TRBJ1-3
cdr3_aa: CSAVGGRGVDTIYF
cdr3_nt: TGCAGCGCTGTGGGAGGGAGAGGAGTCGACACCATATATTTT

clone_size: -
d_call: TRBD2
v_call: TRBV19
j_call: TRBJ2-3
cdr3_aa: CASSMSGPSGVGNTQYF
cdr3_nt: TGTGCCAGTAGTATGTCTGGGCCTAGCGGCGTAGGGAATACGCAGTATTTT

clone_size: few
d_call: -
v_call: TRBV10-3
j_call: TRBJ1-6
cdr3_aa: CAITSEDNSPLHF
cdr3_nt: TGTGCCATAACTTCGGAGGATAATTCACCCCTCCACTTT

clone_size: -
d_call: -
v_call: TRBV10-2
j_call: TRBJ1-1
cdr3_aa: CASSDRAGTEAFF
cdr3_nt: TGCGCCAGCAGTGACAGGGCTGGCACTGAAGCTTTCTTT

clone_size: -
d_call: -
v_call: TRBV5-1
j_call: TRBJ1-3
cdr3_aa: CASSFEPSSGNTIYF
cdr3_nt: TGCGCCAGCAGCTTCGAGCCTTCTTCTGGAAACACCATATATTTT

clone_size: -
d_call: TRBD2
v_call: TRBV4-1
j_call: TRBJ2-3
cdr3_aa: CASSQILAGATTQYF
cdr3_nt: TGCGCCAGCAGCCAGATACTAGCGGGGGCCACAACGCAGTATTTT